The 25 T cell receptor beta chains below come from one sample, sequenced in a study of T cell responses to AZD1222 COVID-19 vaccine (dated by TCRdb to the early 2020s). This specimen's time point label, interpreted: baseline before first vaccination. The library was prepared using the immunoSEQ multiplex PCR assay. TCRdb retrieved this table from immuneACCESS and kept in-frame rearrangements only. Not all clones are present; in checked studies, unresolved V genes account for under half, and no reason is known for the remainder. The sample has about 92,000 clones on record, under 95% of them singletons. The ten largest clones take up 22% of the sample. The sample in question was peripheral blood, obtained on day 0 of AZD1222 vaccination. These receptors came from an adult in good health.

The V and J genes are TRBV7-9 and TRBJ1-2; D may be TRBD1 (5 bases). The germline gives CDR1 SEHNR, CDR2 FQNEAQ (reference sequence). There are 16 residues in the CDR3. Trimming stripped 3 bases from V and 1 base from J, with 15 bases between. This CDR3 is CASSFGSGGYNYGYTF. In DNA, the CDR3 is TGTGCCAGCAGCTTCGGCTCCGGGGGATATAACTATGGCTACACCTTC.

The chain combines TRBV7-2 with TRBJ1-2; 7 bases fit TRBD1. V lost 2 bases to trimming and J lost 0 bases; unmatched junction nucleotides: 3. The CDR3 is 15 amino acids. CDR1 and CDR2 (germline): SGHTA, FQGNSA. The CDR3 reads CASSLFQGANYGYTF. The DNA for the CDR3 is TGTGCCAGCAGCTTATTTCAGGGGGCTAACTATGGCTACACCTTC.

The chain couples TRBV7-6 to TRBJ1-4; D might be TRBD1 (5 bases). Germline values: CDR1 SGHVS, CDR2 FNYEAQ. Trimming took 6 bases from V and 5 from J, leaving 13 bases between them. CDR3 length: 14 amino acids. The chain's CDR3 is CASSSPGLNEKLFF. The CDR3 nucleotides read TGTGCCAGCAGTTCCCCGGGGCTAAATGAAAAACTGTTTTTT.

The CDR3 loop reads CASSLKGGAGELFF. CDR3 coding DNA: TGCGCCAGCAGCTTGAAGGGTGGCGCCGGGGAGCTGTTTTTT. The chain uses TRBV5-1 and TRBJ2-2; no clear D gene. Trimming cost V 1 base and J 6 bases, with 10 bases left between them. Germline V gene data show CDR1 as SGHRS and CDR2 as YFSETQ. The length of the CDR3 is 14 residues.

V usage is TRBV7-9 and J usage is TRBJ1-4; no definite D call. V dropped 1 base and J dropped 4 bases, with 4 bases sitting between them. CDR3 size: 13 residues. CDR1 SEHNR and CDR2 FQNEAQ come from the germline V gene (reference sequence). In nucleotides, the CDR3 is TGTGCCAGCAGCTTAGGACGTAATGAAAAACTGTTTTTT. Translating gives CASSLGRNEKLFF.

The chain uses TRBV6-5 and TRBJ1-6; D not resolved. This CDR3 is 12 amino acids long. CDR1 MNHEY and CDR2 SVGAGI come from the germline V gene. Deletions cut 2 bases from V and 10 bases from J, with 6 bases between. The CDR3 sequence is CASSYRFSPLHF. CDR3 bases: TGTGCCAGCAGTTACCGGTTCTCACCCCTCCACTTT.

The chain is built from TRBV28 and TRBJ1-2, with D unresolved. The V end was cut by 2 bases, the J end by 8 bases, with 15 bases between. The germline CDR1 and CDR2 sequences are MDHEN and SYDVKM. This CDR3 spans 14 amino acids. CDR3: CASSLRRSSGGYTF. CDR3 nucleotides: TGTGCCAGCAGTTTACGCAGGTCTTCGGGGGGCTACACCTTC.

The chain couples TRBV25-1 to TRBJ2-1, with 10 positions matching TRBD2. The length of the CDR3 is 16 residues. Unmatched junction bases numbered 11, after V lost 5 bases and J lost 7 bases. Germline CDR1 MGHDK, CDR2 SYGVNS. The CDR3 bases are TGTGCCAGCAGTCCCAAGCCTAGCGGGGGTACGAATGAGCAGTTCTTC. This sequence encodes CASSPKPSGGTNEQFF.

The chain combines TRBV9 with TRBJ2-1; 8 nucleotides match TRBD1. The V segment lost 0 bases and the J segment 8 bases; nucleotides outside the gene matches: 10. Germline values: CDR1 SGDLS, CDR2 YYNGEE. CDR3 length equals 16 residues. The CDR3 is CASSVATGQGTYEQFF. CDR3 coding DNA: TGTGCCAGCAGCGTAGCTACAGGACAGGGTACCTATGAGCAGTTCTTC. Supplemented by reference TRBV9 and TRBJ2-1, the full variable domain reads DSGVTQTPKHLITATGQRVTLRCSPRSGDLSVYWYQQSLDQGLQFLIQYYNGEERAKGNILERFSAQQFPDLHSELNLSSLELGDSALYFCASSVATGQGTYEQFFGPGTRLTVL.

The gene calls are TRBV3-1 (or the pseudogene TRBV3-2) and TRBJ1-2; 7 positions match TRBD1. The V and J ends lost 0 bases and 8 bases, in that order; junction bases with no gene match: 9. Germline V gene data show CDR1 as LGHDT and CDR2 as YNNKEL (reference sequence). The CDR3 covers 15 residues. The CDR3 region has the DNA TGTGCCAGCAGCCAAGATCAAGGACAGGTAAAAGGCTACACCTTC. Encoded protein: CASSQDQGQVKGYTF.

The gene calls are TRBV18 and TRBJ2-1, with D possibly being TRBD1 or TRBD2 (5 bases each). CDR1 KGHSH and CDR2 LQKENI come from the germline V gene. CDR3 length: 15 residues. The V end lost 1 base, the J end lost 13 bases, and 20 bases lay between the germline ends. CDR3 in DNA: TGTGCCAGCTCACCACAACACGCCCGGGACGCTAATCAGTTCTTC. Protein sequence: CASSPQHARDANQFF.

V and J are TRBV7-2 and TRBJ2-4; possibly TRBD2 for D (7 bases). Per the germline V gene, CDR1 is SGHTA and CDR2 is FQGNSA. With 5 bases removed from V and 3 bases from J, the gap between germline ends came to 17 bases. The CDR3 spans 16 residues. The CDR3 DNA reads as TGTGCCAGCAGCCCCGTTCACGGGGGGCACAAAAACATTCAGTACTTC. Protein sequence: CASSPVHGGHKNIQYF.

The CDR3 sequence is CASSGLTGAPHEQYF. In DNA, the CDR3 is TGTGCCAGCAGCGGGCTTACAGGGGCTCCCCACGAGCAGTACTTC. The J gene is TRBJ2-7, the V gene TRBV9; 7 bases map to TRBD1. The CDR3 extends over 15 amino acids. CDR1 and CDR2 (germline): SGDLS, YYNGEE. Trimming took 3 bases from V and 5 from J; bases not matched to a gene: 11.

The J gene is TRBJ2-2, the V gene TRBV5-4; maybe TRBD1 (5 bases). Trimming stripped 4 bases from V and 1 base from J, with 8 bases between. CDR1 is SGHNT and CDR2 is YYREEE in the germline V gene (reference sequence). The length of the CDR3 is 14 residues. The CDR3 region is CASSRDRNTGELFF. The DNA for the CDR3 is TGTGCCAGCAGCAGAGACAGGAACACCGGGGAGCTGTTTTTT.

As concerns this clone: One end of the junction is discordant with germline, which a read error may explain. The chain uses TRBV7-3 and TRBJ1-4; 9 bases match TRBD1. The CDR3 is 15 amino acids. The germline V gene has CDR1 SGHTA and CDR2 FQGTGA. The CDR3 spells CASSLTGGPNEKLFF. Written as DNA, the CDR3 is TGTGCCAGCAGCCTAACAGGGGGCCCTAATGAAAAACTGTTTTTT.

The chain joins TRBV3-1 (or the pseudogene TRBV3-2) to TRBJ2-2; D unclear. The V end was cut by 1 base, the J end by 6 bases, with 6 bases between. Germline V gene data show CDR1 as LGHDT and CDR2 as YNNKEL (reference sequence). This CDR3 contains 13 residues. This CDR3 is CASSQGASGELFF. The DNA of the CDR3 is TGTGCCAGCAGCCAAGGGGCATCCGGGGAGCTGTTTTTT.

The V and J genes are TRBV12-3 or TRBV12-4 and TRBJ2-3, with a possible D match to TRBD2 (6 bases). V lost 6 bases, J lost 5 bases, and 9 bases lay in between. The CDR3 has 12 amino acids. The CDR3 nucleotides are TGTGCCAGCAGACTAGCTTTAGATACGCAGTATTTT. It translates to CASRLALDTQYF.

The chain is built from TRBV4-3 and TRBJ1-2, with D hard to call. The CDR3 loop spans 16 amino acids. V dropped 0 bases and J dropped 0 bases, with 11 bases sitting between them. Germline V gene data show CDR1 as LGHNA and CDR2 as YSLEER. The CDR3 is CASSQDSAVANYGYTF. The CDR3 DNA is TGCGCCAGCAGCCAAGATTCAGCGGTAGCTAACTATGGCTACACCTTC.

The V gene is TRBV13, the J gene TRBJ1-4; D may be TRBD1 (5 bases). The ends were cut back, 5 bases at V and 2 bases at J, with 12 bases in the middle. This CDR3 is 15 amino acids long. Looked up from germline, CDR1 is PRHDT and CDR2 is FYEKMQ (reference sequence). DNA for the CDR3: TGTGCCAGCAGCCCAGGGTACGGGACTAATGAAAAACTGTTTTTT. It encodes CASSPGYGTNEKLFF.

The chain has TRBV18 and TRBJ1-5; 10 positions agree with TRBD1. J was trimmed by 4 bases and V by 3 bases; bases with no gene match: 12. The germline V gene has CDR1 KGHSH and CDR2 LQKENI. The CDR3 totals 18 residues. CDR3 sequence: CASSPLRDRGRTNQPQHF. DNA of the CDR3: TGTGCCAGCTCACCGTTGCGGGACAGGGGAAGAACAAATCAGCCCCAGCATTTT.

The chain carries TRBV24-1 and TRBJ2-5; no firm D call. Germline-derived CDR1 and CDR2 are KGHDR and SFDVKD. The CDR3 has 14 amino acids. With 4 bases removed from V and 1 base from J, the gap between germline ends came to 9 bases. CDR3: CATSDRHVQETQYF. The CDR3 DNA follows: TGTGCCACCAGTGACAGACACGTCCAAGAGACCCAGTACTTC.

V and J are TRBV4-3 and TRBJ1-5; 10 bases match TRBD1. This CDR3 is 15 amino acids long. The V gene's germline CDR1 is LGHNA and CDR2 YSLEER. Germline trimming cut 3 bases from V and 6 bases from J; bases unmatched to any gene: 5. CDR3 sequence (DNA): TGCGCCAGCAGCCACGGGACAGGGGATGGTCAGCCCCAGCATTTT. Its translation: CASSHGTGDGQPQHF.

This clone occurred once. The rearrangement links TRBV18 to TRBJ2-5, with D unresolved. V was shortened by 2 bases and J by 5 bases, with 9 bases between the two germline ends. The germline gives CDR1 KGHSH, CDR2 LQKENI. The CDR3 is made up of 13 amino acids. The CDR3 sequence is CASSPFSGETQYF. Here the CDR3 DNA reads TGTGCCAGCTCACCATTTTCCGGGGAGACCCAGTACTTC.

The rearrangement uses TRBV5-4 and TRBJ2-7; 10 nucleotides align to TRBD2. The CDR3 spans 15 residues. Germline CDR1 reads SGHNT; CDR2 reads YYREEE (reference sequence). The junction had 7 bases not matched to a gene; V was cut back by 4 bases and J by 3 bases. CDR3 DNA: TGTGCCAGCAGCCTAACTAGCGGGGCTCTCTACGAGCAGTACTTC. As protein: CASSLTSGALYEQYF.

This clone has a handful of counts. This chain connects TRBV30 to TRBJ1-1, with TRBD1 identical over 7 bases. Losses at the gene ends were 1 base for V and 5 bases for J; bases not matched to a gene: 7. The germline V gene has CDR1 GTSNPN and CDR2 SVGIG (reference sequence). This CDR3 has 14 residues. The CDR3 sequence is CAWSERQGETEAFF. CDR3 in DNA: TGTGCCTGGAGTGAACGACAGGGCGAGACTGAAGCTTTCTTT.